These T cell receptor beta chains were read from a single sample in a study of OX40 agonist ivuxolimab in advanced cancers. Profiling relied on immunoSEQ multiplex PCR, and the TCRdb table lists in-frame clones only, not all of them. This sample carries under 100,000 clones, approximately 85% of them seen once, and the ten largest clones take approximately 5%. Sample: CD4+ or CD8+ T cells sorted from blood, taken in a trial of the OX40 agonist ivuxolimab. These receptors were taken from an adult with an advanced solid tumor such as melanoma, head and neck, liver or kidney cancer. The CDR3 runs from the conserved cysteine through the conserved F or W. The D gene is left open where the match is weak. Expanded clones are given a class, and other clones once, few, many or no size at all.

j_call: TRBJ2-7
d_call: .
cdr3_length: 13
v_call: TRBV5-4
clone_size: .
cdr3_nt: TGTGCCAGCAGCCGTGGACAGTCGGATGTGCAGTACTTC
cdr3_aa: CASSRGQSDVQYF

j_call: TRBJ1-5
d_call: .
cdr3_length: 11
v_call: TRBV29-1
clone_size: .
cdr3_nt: TGCAGCGTTGGGCCTACCGGGCCCCAGCATTTT
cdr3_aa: CSVGPTGPQHF

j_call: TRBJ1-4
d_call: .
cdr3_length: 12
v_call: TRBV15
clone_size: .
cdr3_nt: TGTGCCACCAGCAAAGAAGTTGAAAAACTGTTTTTT
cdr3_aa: CATSKEVEKLFF

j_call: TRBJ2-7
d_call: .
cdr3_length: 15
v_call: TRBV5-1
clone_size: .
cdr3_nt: TGCGCCAGCAGCCAAGAAGGGGGGGCTAGATGGGAGCAGTACTTC
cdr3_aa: CASSQEGGARWEQYF

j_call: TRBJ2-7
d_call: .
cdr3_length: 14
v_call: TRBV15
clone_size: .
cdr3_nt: TGTGCCACCAGCCCGCGGGACGTACGCGACGAGCAGTACTTC
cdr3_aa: CATSPRDVRDEQYF

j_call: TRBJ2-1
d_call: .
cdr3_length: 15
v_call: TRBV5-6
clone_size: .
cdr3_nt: TGTGCCAGCAGCTTTCAAGGAGGGTTCTACAATGAGCAGTTCTTC
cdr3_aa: CASSFQGGFYNEQFF

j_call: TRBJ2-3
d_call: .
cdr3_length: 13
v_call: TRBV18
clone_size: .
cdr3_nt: TGTGCCAGCTCACATCCCCCCACAGATACGCAGTATTTT
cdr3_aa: CASSHPPTDTQYF

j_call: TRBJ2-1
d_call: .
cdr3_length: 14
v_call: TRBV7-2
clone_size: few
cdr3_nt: TGTGCCAGCAGCTCCCCCCTACTGCGAAATGAGCAGTTCTTC
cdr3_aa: CASSSPLLRNEQFF

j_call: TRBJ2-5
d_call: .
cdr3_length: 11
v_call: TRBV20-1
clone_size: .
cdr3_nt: TGCAGTGCTCAGAACCAAGAGACCCAGTACTTC
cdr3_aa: CSAQNQETQYF

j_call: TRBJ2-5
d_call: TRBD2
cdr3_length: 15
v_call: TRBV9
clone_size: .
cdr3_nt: TGTGCCAGCAGCTCACGGACTAGCGGACAAGAGACCCAGTACTTC
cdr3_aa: CASSSRTSGQETQYF

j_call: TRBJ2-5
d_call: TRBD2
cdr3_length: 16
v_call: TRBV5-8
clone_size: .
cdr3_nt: TGTGCCAGCAGCCGGGAGGGAGCGTTGTCTACGGAGACCCAGTACTTC
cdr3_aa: CASSREGALSTETQYF

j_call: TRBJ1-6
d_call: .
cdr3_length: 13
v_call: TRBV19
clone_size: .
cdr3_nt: TGTGCCAGTAGCGGATCAGCTAATTCACCCCTCCACTTT
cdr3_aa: CASSGSANSPLHF

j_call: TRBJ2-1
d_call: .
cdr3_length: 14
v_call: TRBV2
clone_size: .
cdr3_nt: TGTGCCAGCAAGGTTAGCGGATACGACAATGAGCAGTTCTTC
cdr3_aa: CASKVSGYDNEQFF

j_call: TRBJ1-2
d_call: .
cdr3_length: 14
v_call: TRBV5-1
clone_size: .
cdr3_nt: TGCGCCAGCAGCTTGGGCCGTGGGGTTGGTGGCTACACCTTC
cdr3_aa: CASSLGRGVGGYTF

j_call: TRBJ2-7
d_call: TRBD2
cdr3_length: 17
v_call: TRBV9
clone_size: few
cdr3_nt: TGTGCCAGCAGCATCGGCCCGGGGGGGTCACGTTCCTACGAGCAGTACTTC
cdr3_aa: CASSIGPGGSRSYEQYF

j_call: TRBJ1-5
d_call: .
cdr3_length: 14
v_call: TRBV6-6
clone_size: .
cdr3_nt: TGTGCCAGCCAAATGGCCGGAGGGGATCAGCCCCAGCATTTT
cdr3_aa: CASQMAGGDQPQHF

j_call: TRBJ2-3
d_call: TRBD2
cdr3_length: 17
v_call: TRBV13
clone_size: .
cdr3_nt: TGTGCCAGCACCGCAGAGATCGGACTAGACCTCCCAGATACGCAGTATTTT
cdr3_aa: CASTAEIGLDLPDTQYF

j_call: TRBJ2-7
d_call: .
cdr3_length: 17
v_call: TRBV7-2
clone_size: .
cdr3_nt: TGTGCCAGCAGCTCAACTATAGGGCTAGTTCTCATCGGCGAGCAGTACTTC
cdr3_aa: CASSSTIGLVLIGEQYF

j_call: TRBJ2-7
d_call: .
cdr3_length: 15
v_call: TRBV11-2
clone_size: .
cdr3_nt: TGTGCCAGCAGCTTAGATTGGAGCGAATACTACGAGCAGTACTTC
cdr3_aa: CASSLDWSEYYEQYF

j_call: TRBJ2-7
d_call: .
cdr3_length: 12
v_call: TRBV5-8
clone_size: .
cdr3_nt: TGTGCCAGCAGCTTTTTGGTCTACGAGCAGTACTTC
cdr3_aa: CASSFLVYEQYF

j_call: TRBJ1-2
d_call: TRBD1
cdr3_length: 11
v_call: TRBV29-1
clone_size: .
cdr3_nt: TGCAGCGTAGCAGGGGGAGATGGCTACACCTTC
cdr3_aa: CSVAGGDGYTF

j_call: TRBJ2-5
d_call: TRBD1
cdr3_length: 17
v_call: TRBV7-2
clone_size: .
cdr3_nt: TGTGCCAGCAGCTTAAGGGGGACAGGGGGCATCGGAGAGACCCAGTACTTC
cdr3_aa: CASSLRGTGGIGETQYF

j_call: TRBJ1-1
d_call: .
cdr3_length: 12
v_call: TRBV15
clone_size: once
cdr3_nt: TGTGCCACCAGCAGAGAGCACACTGAAGCTTTCTTT
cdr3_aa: CATSREHTEAFF

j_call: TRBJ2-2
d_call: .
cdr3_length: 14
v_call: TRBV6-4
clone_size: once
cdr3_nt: TGTGCCAGCAGTGACGGGGGAAACACCGGGGAGCTGTTTTTT
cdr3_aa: CASSDGGNTGELFF

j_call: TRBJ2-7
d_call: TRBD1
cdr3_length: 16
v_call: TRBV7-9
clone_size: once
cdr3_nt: TGTGCCAGCAGCCAAGATGCCGGGACAGGGGGCTACGAGCAGTACTTC
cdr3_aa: CASSQDAGTGGYEQYF

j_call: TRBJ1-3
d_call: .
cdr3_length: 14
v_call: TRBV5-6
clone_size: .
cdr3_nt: TGTGCCAGCAGTCCAGCCATCTCTGGAAACACCATATATTTT
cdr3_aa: CASSPAISGNTIYF

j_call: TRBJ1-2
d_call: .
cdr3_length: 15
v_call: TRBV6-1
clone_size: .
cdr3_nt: TGTGCCAGCAGTGTAGGGGGAAGTTGGAACTATGGCTACACCTTC
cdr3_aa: CASSVGGSWNYGYTF

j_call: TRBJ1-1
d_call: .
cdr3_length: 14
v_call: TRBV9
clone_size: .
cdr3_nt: TGTGCCAGCAGCGTAGTTGCAGGGCCAACTGAAGCTTTCTTT
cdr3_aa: CASSVVAGPTEAFF

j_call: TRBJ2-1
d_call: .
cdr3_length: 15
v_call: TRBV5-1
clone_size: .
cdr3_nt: TGCGCCAGCAGCTACGGGGTGGGAGGAGTGGATGAGCAGTTCTTC
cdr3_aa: CASSYGVGGVDEQFF

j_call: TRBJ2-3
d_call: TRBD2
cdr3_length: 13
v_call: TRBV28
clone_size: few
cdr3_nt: TGTGCCAGCACCGGGGGGACCACAGATACGCAGTATTTT
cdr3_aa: CASTGGTTDTQYF

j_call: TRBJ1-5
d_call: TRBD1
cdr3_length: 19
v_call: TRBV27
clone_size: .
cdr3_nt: TGTGCCAGCAGTCTGGGGGGACAGGGGGTTTTGCGGGGCAATCAGCCCCAGCATTTT
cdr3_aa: CASSLGGQGVLRGNQPQHF

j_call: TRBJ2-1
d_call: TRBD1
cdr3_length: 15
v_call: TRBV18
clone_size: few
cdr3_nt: TGTGCCAGCTCACAGCCGGGACAGGGGGCGAATGAGCAGTTCTTC
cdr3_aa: CASSQPGQGANEQFF

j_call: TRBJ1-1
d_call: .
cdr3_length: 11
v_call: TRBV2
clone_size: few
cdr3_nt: TGTGCCAGCAGACAGGGTGCTGAAGCTTTCTTT
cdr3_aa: CASRQGAEAFF

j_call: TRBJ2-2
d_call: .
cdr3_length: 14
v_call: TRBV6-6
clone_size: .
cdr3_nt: TGTGCCAGCAGCCAGCGATCGAACACCGGGGAGCTGTTTTTT
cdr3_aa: CASSQRSNTGELFF

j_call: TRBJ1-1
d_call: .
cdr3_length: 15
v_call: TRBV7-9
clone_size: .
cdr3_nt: TGTGCCAGCAGCTTAGCTACAGGGTTTGGCACTGAAGCTTTCTTT
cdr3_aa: CASSLATGFGTEAFF

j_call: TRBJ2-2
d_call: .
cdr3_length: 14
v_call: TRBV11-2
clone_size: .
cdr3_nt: TGTGCCACCCCACGAGCAGGTTCGTCCGGGGAGCTGTTTTTT
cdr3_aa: CATPRAGSSGELFF

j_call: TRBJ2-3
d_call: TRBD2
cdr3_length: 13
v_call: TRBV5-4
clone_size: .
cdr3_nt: TGTGCCAGCAGCCTAGCGGGACCAGATACGCAGTATTTT
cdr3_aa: CASSLAGPDTQYF

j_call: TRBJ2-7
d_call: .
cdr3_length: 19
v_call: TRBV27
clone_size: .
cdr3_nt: TGTGCCAGCAGTTTATTTGGACCTCCAGAACAGGGTCCGTTCTACGAGCAGTACTTC
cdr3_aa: CASSLFGPPEQGPFYEQYF

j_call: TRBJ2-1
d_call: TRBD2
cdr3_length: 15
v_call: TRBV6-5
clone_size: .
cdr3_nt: TGTGCCAGCCGGTCCCCGGGGGGGTCCTACAATGAGCAGTTCTTC
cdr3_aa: CASRSPGGSYNEQFF

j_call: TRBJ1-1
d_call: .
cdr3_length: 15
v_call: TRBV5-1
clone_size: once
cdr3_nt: TGCGCCAGCAGACCCGGGTGGGGTATGAACACTGAAGCTTTCTTT
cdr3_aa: CASRPGWGMNTEAFF

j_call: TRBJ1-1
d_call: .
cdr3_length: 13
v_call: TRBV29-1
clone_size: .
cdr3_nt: TGCAGCGTTGTAGTAGACTTGAACACTGAAGCTTTCTTT
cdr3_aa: CSVVVDLNTEAFF

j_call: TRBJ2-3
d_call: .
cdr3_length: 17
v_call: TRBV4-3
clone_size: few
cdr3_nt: TGCGCCAGCAGCCAAGTTGGAGCTTCGGGTGGGACAGATACGCAGTATTTT
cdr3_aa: CASSQVGASGGTDTQYF

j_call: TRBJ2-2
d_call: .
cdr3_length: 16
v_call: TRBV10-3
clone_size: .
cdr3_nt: TGTGCCATCAGGGAGAAGGACTCGCGTCGAACCGGGGAGCTGTTTTTT
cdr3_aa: CAIREKDSRRTGELFF

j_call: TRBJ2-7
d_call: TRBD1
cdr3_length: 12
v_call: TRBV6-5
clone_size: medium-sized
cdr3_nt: TGTGCCAGCAGTCCCGGGACAGCCAAAACGTACTTC
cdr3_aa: CASSPGTAKTYF

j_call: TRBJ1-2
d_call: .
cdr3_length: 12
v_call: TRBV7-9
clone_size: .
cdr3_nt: TGTGCCAGCAGCTCCGACAACTATGGCTACACCTTC
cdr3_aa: CASSSDNYGYTF

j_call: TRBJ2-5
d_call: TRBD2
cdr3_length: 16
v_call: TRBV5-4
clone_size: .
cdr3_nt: TGTGCCAGCAGCACTAGGCGGACTAGCGGCCAAGAGACCCAGTACTTC
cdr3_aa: CASSTRRTSGQETQYF

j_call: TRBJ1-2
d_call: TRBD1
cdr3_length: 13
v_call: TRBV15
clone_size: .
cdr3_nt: TGTGCCACCAGCCCAACAGGGGGCAATGGCTACACCTTC
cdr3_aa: CATSPTGGNGYTF

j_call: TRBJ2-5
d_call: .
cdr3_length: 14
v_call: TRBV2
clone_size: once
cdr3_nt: TGTGCCAGCAGTGAAGGACCGACTCTGGAGACCCAGTACTTC
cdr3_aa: CASSEGPTLETQYF